This entry lists 10 T cell receptor beta chains sequenced from one sample in a study of T-cell memory formation after mild COVID-19. One entry per CDR3 protein, called by TCRdb with MiXCR from the 5' RACE reads. The data hold about 130,000 distinct CDR3 sequences, with more than 15% observed a single time. The sequenced material came from PBMCs or a T cell subset sorted from them (not recorded which). The receptors stem from an adult woman who had mild COVID-19 (a few samples of this study predate the infection). Cell type and time point are not known.

The chain recombines TRBV5-1 with TRBJ2-6, with 9 positions matching TRBD1. This CDR3 comprises 17 residues. V shed 2 bases and J 2 bases; nucleotides not matched to a gene: 5. CDR1 is SGHRS and CDR2 is YFSETQ in the germline V gene. This CDR3 is CASSFSGTGTGANVLTF. Written as DNA, the CDR3 is TGCGCCAGCAGCTTTTCCGGGACAGGGACTGGGGCCAACGTCCTGACTTTC. Looking up the rest from reference TRBV5-1 and TRBJ2-6 gives the full variable domain: KAGVTQTPRYLIKTRGQQVTLSCSPISGHRSVSWYQQTPGQGLQFLFEYFSETQRNKGNFPGRFSGRQFSNSRSEMNVSTLELGDSALYLCASSFSGTGTGANVLTFGAGSRLTVL.

The chain links TRBV2 to TRBJ2-1; unclear D gene. This CDR3 has 13 residues. Trimming cost V 7 bases and J 4 bases, with 11 bases left between them. Germline V lookup: CDR1 SNHLY, CDR2 FYNNEI. The CDR3 here is CASTLYEYNEQFF. The CDR3 nucleotides read TGTGCCAGCACCCTCTACGAGTACAATGAGCAGTTCTTC.

This clonotype was counted at least ten times. This chain joins TRBV5-1 and TRBJ2-1; 7 positions agree with TRBD2. V lost 4 bases and J lost 4; bases outside the gene matches: 5. This CDR3 contains 14 residues. The germline V gene encodes CDR1 SGHRS and CDR2 YFSETQ. CDR3 bases: TGCGCCAGCAGCCCCGATAGCGGGTACAATGAGCAGTTCTTC. It specifies CASSPDSGYNEQFF. The complete variable domain, with remaining parts taken from reference TRBV5-1 and TRBJ2-1, reads KAGVTQTPRYLIKTRGQQVTLSCSPISGHRSVSWYQQTPGQGLQFLFEYFSETQRNKGNFPGRFSGRQFSNSRSEMNVSTLELGDSALYLCASSPDSGYNEQFFGPGTRLTVL.

The rearrangement links TRBV3-1 to TRBJ2-4, with D possibly TRBD2 on 5 matching bases. The CDR3 runs 13 residues. V was shortened by 0 bases and J by 16 bases, with 16 bases between the two germline ends. Germline CDR1 is LGHDT and CDR2 is YNNKEL (reference sequence). CDR3 in amino acids: CASSQEGRTSPYF. The CDR3 DNA is TGTGCCAGCAGCCAAGAGGGCCGTACTAGTCCTTACTTC.

This clonotype occurred a few times. The rearrangement joins TRBV5-1 to TRBJ2-1, with D unresolved. Trimming took off 3 bases at V and 6 bases at J, with 4 bases between the two ends. The CDR3 has 11 residues. Germline-derived CDR1 and CDR2 are SGHRS and YFSETQ. The DNA for the CDR3 is TGCGCCAGCAGCTCTTCCAATGAGCAGTTCTTC. Its translation is CASSSSNEQFF.

This clonotype has more than one count but fewer than ten. V usage is TRBV7-2 and J usage is TRBJ1-1; D possibly corresponds to TRBD1 (5 bases). From germline, CDR1 is SGHTA and CDR2 FQGNSA. CDR3 length: 14 amino acids. V lost 4 bases and J 11 bases, leaving 20 bases between the germline ends. The CDR3 spells CASSSTGTLSGAFF. In DNA, the CDR3 is TGTGCCAGCAGCTCTACCGGGACCCTATCTGGGGCTTTCTTT.

This clonotype occurred once. This chain connects TRBV4-1 to TRBJ2-7, with D uncertain. The V gene's germline CDR1 is MGHRA and CDR2 YSYEKL. V dropped 4 bases and J dropped 4 bases, with 14 bases sitting between them. The CDR3 has 14 amino acids. The CDR3 here is CASSPQALDYEQYF. In DNA form, the CDR3 reads TGCGCCAGCAGCCCCCAGGCGTTAGATTACGAGCAGTACTTC.

This clonotype occurred a few times. The CDR3 DNA reads TGTGCCAGCAGCTTAGGGTGGGGTCCTCAAGAGACCCAGTACTTC. It yields the protein CASSLGWGPQETQYF. The chain links TRBV7-8 to TRBJ2-5; no clear D. Germline V gives CDR1 SGHVS, CDR2 FQNEAQ. The CDR3 length is 15 residues. Trimming cost V 1 base and J 2 bases, with 11 bases left between them. Full variable domain (outside the CDR3, taken from reference TRBV7-8 and TRBJ2-5): GAGVSQSPRYKVAKRGQDVALRCDPISGHVSLFWYQQALGQGPEFLTYFQNEAQLDKSGLPSDRFFAERPEGSVSTLKIQRTQQEDSAVYLCASSLGWGPQETQYFGPGTRLLVL.

The chain uses TRBV7-9 and TRBJ2-7; the match to TRBD2 covers 7 bases. Unmatched junction bases numbered 11, after V lost 1 base and J lost 2 bases. The CDR3 sequence is 17 residues long. Germline V gene data show CDR1 as SEHNR and CDR2 as FQNEAQ (reference sequence). The CDR3 is CASSLGGGGTKAYEQYF. The CDR3 region has the DNA TGTGCCAGCAGCTTAGGAGGTGGCGGGACTAAGGCCTACGAGCAGTACTTC. The complete variable domain, with remaining parts taken from reference TRBV7-9 and TRBJ2-7, reads DTGVSQNPRHKITKRGQNVTFRCDPISEHNRLYWYRQTLGQGPEFLTYFQNEAQLEKSRLLSDRFSAERPKGSFSTLEIQRTEQGDSAMYLCASSLGGGGTKAYEQYFGPGTRLTVT.

The J gene is TRBJ1-2, the V gene TRBV27, with D perhaps TRBD1 (5 bases). Germline CDR1 is MNHEY and CDR2 is SMNVEV (reference sequence). V dropped 4 bases and J dropped 0 bases, with 15 bases sitting between them. This CDR3 has 16 residues. DNA for the CDR3: TGTGCCAGCAGTTACAGGACGACGGGAGCTAACTATGGCTACACCTTC. Protein product: CASSYRTTGANYGYTF.